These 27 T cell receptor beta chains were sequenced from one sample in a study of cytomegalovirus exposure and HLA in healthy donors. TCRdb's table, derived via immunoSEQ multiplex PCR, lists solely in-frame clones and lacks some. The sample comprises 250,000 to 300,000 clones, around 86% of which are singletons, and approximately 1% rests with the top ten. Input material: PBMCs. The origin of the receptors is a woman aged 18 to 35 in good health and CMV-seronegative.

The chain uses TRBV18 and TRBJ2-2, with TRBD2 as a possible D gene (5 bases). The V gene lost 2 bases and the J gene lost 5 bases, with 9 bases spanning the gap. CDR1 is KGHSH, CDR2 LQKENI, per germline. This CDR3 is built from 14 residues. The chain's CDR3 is CASSPYRGTGELFF. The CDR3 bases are TGTGCCAGCTCACCATATCGGGGAACCGGGGAGCTGTTTTTT.

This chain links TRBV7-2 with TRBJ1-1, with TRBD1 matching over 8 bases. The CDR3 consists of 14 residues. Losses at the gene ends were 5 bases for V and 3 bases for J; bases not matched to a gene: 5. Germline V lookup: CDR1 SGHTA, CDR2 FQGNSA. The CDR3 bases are TGTGCCAGCAGCACCTCGGACAGGGACACTGAAGCTTTCTTT. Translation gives CASSTSDRDTEAFF.

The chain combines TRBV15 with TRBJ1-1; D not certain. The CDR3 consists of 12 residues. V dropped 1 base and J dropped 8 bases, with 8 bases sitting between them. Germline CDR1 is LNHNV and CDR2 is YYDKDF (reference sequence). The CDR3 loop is CATSRVLFEAFF. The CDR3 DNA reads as TGTGCCACCAGCAGAGTTCTGTTCGAAGCTTTCTTT.

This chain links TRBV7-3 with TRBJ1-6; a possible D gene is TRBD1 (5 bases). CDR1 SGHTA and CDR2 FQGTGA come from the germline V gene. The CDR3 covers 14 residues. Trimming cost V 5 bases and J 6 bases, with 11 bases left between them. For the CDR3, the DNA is TGTGCCAGCAGCCAACCCCAGGGTAATTCACCCCTCCACTTT. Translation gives CASSQPQGNSPLHF.

CDR3 sequence reads: CASSLRTSGGTDTQYF. Written as DNA, the CDR3 is TGTGCCAGCTCGCTCCGGACTAGCGGGGGCACAGATACGCAGTATTTT. The chain joins TRBV18 to TRBJ2-3; the match to TRBD2 covers 12 bases. The CDR3 runs to 16 residues. V lost 6 bases to trimming and J lost 1 base; unmatched junction nucleotides: 5. CDR1 and CDR2 (germline): KGHSH, LQKENI. Full variable domain (remainder filled in from reference TRBV18 and TRBJ2-3): NAGVMQNPRHLVRRRGQEARLRCSPMKGHSHVYWYRQLPEEGLKFMVYLQKENIIDESGMPKERFSAEFPKEGPSILRIQQVVRGDSAAYFCASSLRTSGGTDTQYFGPGTRLTVL.

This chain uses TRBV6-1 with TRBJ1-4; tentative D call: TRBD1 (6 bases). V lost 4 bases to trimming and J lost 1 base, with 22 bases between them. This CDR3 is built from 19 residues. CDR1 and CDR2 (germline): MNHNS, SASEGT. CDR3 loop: CASSGQPGQGVGTNEKLFF. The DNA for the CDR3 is TGTGCCAGCAGTGGCCAACCGGGACAAGGAGTTGGAACTAATGAAAAACTGTTTTTT.

The DNA of the CDR3 is TGTGCCAGCAGCGGGTCTGAAGCTTTCTTT. This sequence encodes CASSGSEAFF. The chain couples TRBV2 to TRBJ1-1; the D is unclear. The V end lost 6 bases, the J end lost 6 bases, and 5 bases lay between the germline ends. Germline CDR1 SNHLY, CDR2 FYNNEI. The length of the CDR3 is 10 residues.

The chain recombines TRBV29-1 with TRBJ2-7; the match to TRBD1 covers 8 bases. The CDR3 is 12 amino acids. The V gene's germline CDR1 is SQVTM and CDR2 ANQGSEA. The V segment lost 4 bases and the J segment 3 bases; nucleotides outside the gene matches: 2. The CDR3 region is CSVAQGDYEQYF. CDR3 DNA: TGCAGCGTTGCACAGGGGGACTACGAGCAGTACTTC.

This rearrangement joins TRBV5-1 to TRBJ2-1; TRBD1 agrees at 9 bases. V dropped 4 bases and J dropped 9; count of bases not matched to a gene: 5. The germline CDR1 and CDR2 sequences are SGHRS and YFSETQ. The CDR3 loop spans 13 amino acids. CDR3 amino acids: CASSEDRGVEQFF. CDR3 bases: TGCGCCAGCAGCGAGGACAGGGGAGTTGAGCAGTTCTTC. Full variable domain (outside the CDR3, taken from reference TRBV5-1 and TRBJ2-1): KAGVTQTPRYLIKTRGQQVTLSCSPISGHRSVSWYQQTPGQGLQFLFEYFSETQRNKGNFPGRFSGRQFSNSRSEMNVSTLELGDSALYLCASSEDRGVEQFFGPGTRLTVL.

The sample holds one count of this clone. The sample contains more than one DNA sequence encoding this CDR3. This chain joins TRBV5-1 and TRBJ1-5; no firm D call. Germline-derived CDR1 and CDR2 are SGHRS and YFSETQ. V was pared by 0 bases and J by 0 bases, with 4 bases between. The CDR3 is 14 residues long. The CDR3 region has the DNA TGCGCCAGCAGCTTGGGAGTTAGCAATCAGCCCCAGCATTTT. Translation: CASSLGVSNQPQHF.

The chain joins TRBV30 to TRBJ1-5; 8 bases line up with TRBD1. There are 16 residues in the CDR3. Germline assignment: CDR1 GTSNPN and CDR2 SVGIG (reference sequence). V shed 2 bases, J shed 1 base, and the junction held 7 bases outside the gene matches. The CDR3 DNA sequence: TGTGCCTGGAGTTATTGGCAGGGGGCGAGCAATCAGCCCCAGCATTTT. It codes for CAWSYWQGASNQPQHF.

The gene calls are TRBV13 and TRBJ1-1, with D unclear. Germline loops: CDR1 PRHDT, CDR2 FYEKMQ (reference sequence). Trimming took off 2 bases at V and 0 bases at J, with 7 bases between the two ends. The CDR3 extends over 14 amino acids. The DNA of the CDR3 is TGTGCCAGCAGCTTATTACATGTGAACACTGAAGCTTTCTTT. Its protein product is CASSLLHVNTEAFF.

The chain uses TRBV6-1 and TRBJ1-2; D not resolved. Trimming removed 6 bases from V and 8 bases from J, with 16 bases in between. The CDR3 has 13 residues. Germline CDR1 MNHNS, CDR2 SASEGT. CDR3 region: CASRAWEGRGYTF. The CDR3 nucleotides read TGTGCCAGCAGGGCCTGGGAGGGCCGCGGCTACACCTTC.

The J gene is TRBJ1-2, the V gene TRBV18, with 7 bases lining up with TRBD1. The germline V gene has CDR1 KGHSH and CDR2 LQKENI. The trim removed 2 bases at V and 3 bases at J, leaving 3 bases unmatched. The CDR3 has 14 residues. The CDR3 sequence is CASSPYDRDYGYTF. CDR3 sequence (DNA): TGTGCCAGCTCACCATATGACAGGGACTATGGCTACACCTTC.

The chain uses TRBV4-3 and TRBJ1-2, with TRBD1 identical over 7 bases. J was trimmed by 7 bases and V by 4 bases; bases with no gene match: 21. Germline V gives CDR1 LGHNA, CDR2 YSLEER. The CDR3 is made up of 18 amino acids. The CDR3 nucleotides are TGCGCCAGCAGCCGAATATCCCGTCAGGGGGACCTCTATGCTGGCTACACCTTC. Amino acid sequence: CASSRISRQGDLYAGYTF.

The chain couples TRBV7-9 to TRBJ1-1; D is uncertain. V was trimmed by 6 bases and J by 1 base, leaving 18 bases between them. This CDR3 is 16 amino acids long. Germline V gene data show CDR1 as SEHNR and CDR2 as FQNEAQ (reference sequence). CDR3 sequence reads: CASSLMNPHGNTEAFF. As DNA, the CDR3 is TGTGCCAGCAGTTTGATGAACCCTCACGGGAACACTGAAGCTTTCTTT. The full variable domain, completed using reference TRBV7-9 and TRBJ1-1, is DTGVSQNPRHKITKRGQNVTFRCDPISEHNRLYWYRQTLGQGPEFLTYFQNEAQLEKSRLLSDRFSAERPKGSFSTLEIQRTEQGDSAMYLCASSLMNPHGNTEAFFGQGTRLTVV.

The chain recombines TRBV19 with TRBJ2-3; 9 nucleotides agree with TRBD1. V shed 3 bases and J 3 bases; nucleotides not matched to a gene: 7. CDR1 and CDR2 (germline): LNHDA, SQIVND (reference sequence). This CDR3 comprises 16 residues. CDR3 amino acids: CASSMKSGTGTDTQYF. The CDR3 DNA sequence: TGTGCCAGTAGTATGAAGTCGGGGACAGGGACAGATACGCAGTATTTT.

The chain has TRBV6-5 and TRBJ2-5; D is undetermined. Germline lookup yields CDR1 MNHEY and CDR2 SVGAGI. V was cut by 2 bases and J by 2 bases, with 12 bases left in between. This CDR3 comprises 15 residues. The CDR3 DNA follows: TGTGCCAGCAGTTACATTGGCCAGGCACAAGAGACCCAGTACTTC. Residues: CASSYIGQAQETQYF.

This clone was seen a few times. The CDR3 reads CASSRQGADNSNQPQHF. As DNA, the CDR3 is TGTGCCAGCTCAAGACAGGGGGCGGACAATAGCAATCAGCCCCAGCATTTT. The chain has TRBV18 and TRBJ1-5; 10 positions agree with TRBD1. The CDR3 has 17 amino acids. The J segment lost 0 bases and the V segment lost 5 bases, leaving 7 bases of the junction unmatched. Germline V gene sequence: CDR1 KGHSH, CDR2 LQKENI.

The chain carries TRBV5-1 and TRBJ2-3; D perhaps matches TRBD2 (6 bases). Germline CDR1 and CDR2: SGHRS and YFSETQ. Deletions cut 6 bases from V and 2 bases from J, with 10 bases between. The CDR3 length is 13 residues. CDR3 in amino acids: CASKTGDTDTQYF. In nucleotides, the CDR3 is TGCGCCAGCAAGACGGGGGACACAGATACGCAGTATTTT.

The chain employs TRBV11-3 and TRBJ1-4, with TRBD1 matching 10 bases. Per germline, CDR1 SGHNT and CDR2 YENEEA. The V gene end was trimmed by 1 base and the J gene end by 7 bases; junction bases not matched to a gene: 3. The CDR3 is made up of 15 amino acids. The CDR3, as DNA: TGTGCCAGCAGCTTAGCGACAGGGGGCCGTGAAAAACTGTTTTTT. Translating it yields CASSLATGGREKLFF. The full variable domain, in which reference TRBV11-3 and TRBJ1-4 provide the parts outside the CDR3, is EAGVVQSPRYKIIEKKQPVAFWCNPISGHNTLYWYLQNLGQGPELLIRYENEEAVDDSQLPKDRFSAERLKGVDSTLKIQPAELGDSAVYLCASSLATGGREKLFFGSGTQLSVL.

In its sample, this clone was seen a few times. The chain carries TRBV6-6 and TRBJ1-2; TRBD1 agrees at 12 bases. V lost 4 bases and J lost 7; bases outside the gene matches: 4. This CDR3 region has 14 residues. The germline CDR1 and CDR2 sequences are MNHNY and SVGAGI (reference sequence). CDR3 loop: CASSSGQGASGYTF. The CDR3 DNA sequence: TGTGCCAGCAGTTCGGGACAGGGGGCGAGTGGCTACACCTTC.

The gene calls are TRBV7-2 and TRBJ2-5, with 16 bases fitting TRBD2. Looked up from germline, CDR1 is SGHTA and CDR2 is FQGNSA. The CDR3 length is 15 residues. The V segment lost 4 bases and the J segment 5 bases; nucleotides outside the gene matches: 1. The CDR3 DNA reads TGTGCCAGCAGCTCGGGACTAGCGGGAGGGGAGACCCAGTACTTC. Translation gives CASSSGLAGGETQYF.

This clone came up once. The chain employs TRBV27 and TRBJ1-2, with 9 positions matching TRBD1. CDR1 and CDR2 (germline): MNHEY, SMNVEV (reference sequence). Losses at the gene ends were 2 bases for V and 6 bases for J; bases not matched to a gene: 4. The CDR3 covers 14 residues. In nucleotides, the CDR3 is TGTGCCAGCAGTTTAGGTACAGGGGGCAATGGCTACACCTTC. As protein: CASSLGTGGNGYTF.

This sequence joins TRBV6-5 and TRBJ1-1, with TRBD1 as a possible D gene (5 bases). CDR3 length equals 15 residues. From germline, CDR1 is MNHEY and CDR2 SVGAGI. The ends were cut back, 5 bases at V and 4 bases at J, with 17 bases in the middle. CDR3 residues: CASSPWGRRGTEAFF. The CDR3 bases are TGTGCCAGCAGTCCCTGGGGGAGGAGGGGCACTGAAGCTTTCTTT.

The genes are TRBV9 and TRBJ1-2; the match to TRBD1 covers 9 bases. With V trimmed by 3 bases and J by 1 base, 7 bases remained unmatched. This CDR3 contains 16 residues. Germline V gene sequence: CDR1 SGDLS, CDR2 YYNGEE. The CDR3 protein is CASSAEGTGINYGYTF. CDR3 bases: TGTGCCAGCAGCGCGGAGGGGACAGGGATTAACTATGGCTACACCTTC.

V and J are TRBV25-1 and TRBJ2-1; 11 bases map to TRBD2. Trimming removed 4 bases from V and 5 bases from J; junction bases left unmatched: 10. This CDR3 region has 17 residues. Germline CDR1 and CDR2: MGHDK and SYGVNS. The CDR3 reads CASSVPTGTSGHNEQFF. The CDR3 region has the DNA TGTGCCAGCAGTGTCCCCACAGGGACTAGCGGCCACAATGAGCAGTTCTTC.